The clone carrying this T cell receptor (beta chain) occurred once. What it recognizes is unknown. Measured with immunoSEQ multiplex PCR; TCRdb has only the in-frame clones, and not every one. This table holds roughly 1,100,000 clones, 70% to 80% found once. The data stem from a study of shared clonotypes between healthy human individuals. Study conclusions and caveats: Non-shared clonotypes had lower generation probabilities than clonotypes shared by all four sorted-subset donors.

CDR1 and CDR2 from the germline V gene are SGHTS and YDEGEE. V was trimmed by 0 bases and J by 2 bases, leaving 6 bases between them. CDR3 length: 13 amino acids. The J gene is TRBJ2-7, the V gene TRBV5-8; possibly TRBD1 for D (5 bases). The TCR sequence derives from a man between 18 and 29 years old in good health. The sequenced sample consisted of memory CD4+ T cells sorted from blood. The subset denotes: CD45RA-negative fraction. CDR3 DNA sequence: TGTGCCAGCAGCTTGGACAGGACCTACGAGCAGTACTTC. Amino acid sequence: CASSLDRTYEQYF.